What follows describes a single T cell receptor (beta chain). Its antigen is still unknown. This entry belongs to a study of monozygotic twins with cystic fibrosis. Study observations and caveats: Unrelated CF individuals shared fewer identical clonotypes than monozygotic CF twins. In this small cohort, shared CDR3 numbers showed no association with age, concordance or disease severity. V usage most resembled the co-twin in 13 of 16 pairs.

The V gene end was trimmed by 5 bases and the J gene end by 3 bases; junction bases not matched to a gene: 11. The CDR3 has 16 residues. Germline lookup yields CDR1 SGHTA and CDR2 FQGTGA. The data were produced by immunoSEQ multiplex PCR, yet TCRdb's version contains in-frame clones alone and is incomplete. The sample carries 30,000 to 40,000 clones, about nine tenths recorded once. The chain carries TRBV7-3 and TRBJ1-2; TRBD1 agrees at 8 bases. Sequences were obtained from blood. This clonotype was sampled from a boy aged 2 to 10 with cystic fibrosis. CDR3 sequence reads: CASSPGQGSAYYGYTF. In DNA form, the CDR3 reads TGTGCCAGCAGCCCTGGACAGGGTTCGGCCTACTATGGCTACACCTTC.